This TCR beta chain was observed in a study of CD8 T cells in Susac syndrome. It was with random hexamers that roughly 0.45 to 1 ug RNA was reverse transcribed. Each CDR3 protein gets one entry after TCRdb re-called the immunoSEQ multiplex PCR reads with MiXCR. The repertoire holds about 71,000 distinct CDR3 sequences, with 85% to 95% as singletons. The germline CDR1 and CDR2 sequences are LGHDT and YNNKEL (reference sequence). The CDR3 sequence is 16 residues long. V lost 3 bases and J 4 bases, leaving 15 bases between the germline ends. This receptor was identified in a human donor with Susac syndrome. The sequenced sample was CD4+ T cells from PBMCs. The gene calls are TRBV3-1 and TRBJ2-2; D is perhaps TRBD1 (6 bases). The CDR3 loop reads CASSQETGSGTGELFF. DNA of the CDR3: TGTGCCAGCAGCCAGGAAACAGGGTCCGGCACCGGGGAGCTGTTTTTT.